These T cell receptor beta chains were read from a single sample in a study of graft-versus-host responses after intestinal transplantation. Here immunoSEQ multiplex PCR was the method, and the copy in TCRdb shows in-frame clones only, minus some. The sample carries approximately 97,000 clones, 80% to 95% recorded once. These receptors are not linked to any known antigen. The sample in question was unstimulated CD8+ T cells sorted from spleen or lymph node cells, obtained before transplant. These receptors were collected from a human donor who was the organ donor for an intestinal transplant. Both conserved end residues are part of each CDR3. The D gene is left open where the match is weak. Not all rows give a size; the values are once, few, many and, for expanded clones, a class.

abundance: -
v_gene: TRBV4-1
j_gene: TRBJ1-1
d_gene: -
CDR3nt: TGCGCCAGCAGACAAAGGAGGGACCTAGGGGACACTGAAGCTTTCTTT
CDR3aa: CASRQRRDLGDTEAFF

abundance: -
v_gene: TRBV6-5
j_gene: TRBJ2-1
d_gene: TRBD1
CDR3nt: TGTGCCAGCAGTGGAGGGACAGGGGGTCTTCATGAGCAGTTCTTC
CDR3aa: CASSGGTGGLHEQFF

abundance: -
v_gene: TRBV5-1
j_gene: TRBJ1-2
d_gene: -
CDR3nt: TGCGCCAGCAGCTTGAACATCAACTATGGCTACACCTTC
CDR3aa: CASSLNINYGYTF

abundance: -
v_gene: TRBV19
j_gene: TRBJ2-7
d_gene: TRBD1
CDR3nt: TGTGCCAGTAGTCTCGGGACAGGGACCGGCTACGAGCAGTACTTC
CDR3aa: CASSLGTGTGYEQYF

abundance: -
v_gene: TRBV27
j_gene: TRBJ2-5
d_gene: -
CDR3nt: TGTGCCAGCAGTCAGGGGCTGGCCCAGTACTTC
CDR3aa: CASSQGLAQYF

abundance: -
v_gene: TRBV6-1
j_gene: TRBJ2-5
d_gene: -
CDR3nt: TGTGCCAGCAGTGAAACGGGGGTAGAGACCCAGTACTTC
CDR3aa: CASSETGVETQYF

abundance: -
v_gene: TRBV25-1
j_gene: TRBJ2-3
d_gene: -
CDR3nt: TGTGCCAGCAGTGAAACTCCAGATACGCAGTATTTT
CDR3aa: CASSETPDTQYF

abundance: -
v_gene: TRBV5-8
j_gene: TRBJ2-7
d_gene: -
CDR3nt: TGTGCCAGCAGCCAACCGTCCGGGAGCTCCTACGAGCAGTACTTC
CDR3aa: CASSQPSGSSYEQYF

abundance: -
v_gene: TRBV6-5
j_gene: TRBJ1-1
d_gene: TRBD1
CDR3nt: TGTGCCAGCAGTCGGAGACAGGGGTGGGGCACTGAAGCTTTCTTT
CDR3aa: CASSRRQGWGTEAFF

abundance: -
v_gene: TRBV5-1
j_gene: TRBJ1-1
d_gene: -
CDR3nt: TGCGCCAGCAGCTTCGCCGGGACACCAAACACTGAAGCTTTCTTT
CDR3aa: CASSFAGTPNTEAFF

abundance: -
v_gene: TRBV4-1
j_gene: TRBJ2-7
d_gene: TRBD2
CDR3nt: TGCGCCAGCAGCCAAGTGTCTAGCGGGTACTCCTACGAGCAGTACTTC
CDR3aa: CASSQVSSGYSYEQYF

abundance: -
v_gene: TRBV6-5
j_gene: TRBJ2-1
d_gene: -
CDR3nt: TGTGCCAGCAGTTACTCGATTGCAGCGGAGCAGTTCTTC
CDR3aa: CASSYSIAAEQFF

abundance: -
v_gene: TRBV13
j_gene: TRBJ2-1
d_gene: TRBD2
CDR3nt: TGTGCCAGCAGCTTAGGCCTAGCGGGTGACAATGAGCAGTTCTTC
CDR3aa: CASSLGLAGDNEQFF

abundance: once
v_gene: TRBV6-6
j_gene: TRBJ1-1
d_gene: -
CDR3nt: TGTGCCAGCAGTACACGAGGGTACACTGAAGCTTTCTTT
CDR3aa: CASSTRGYTEAFF

abundance: -
v_gene: TRBV9
j_gene: TRBJ1-1
d_gene: -
CDR3nt: TGTGCCAGCAGCTCAGGTAGCGGGACACGAAACACTGAAGCTTTCTTT
CDR3aa: CASSSGSGTRNTEAFF

abundance: -
v_gene: TRBV6-5
j_gene: TRBJ2-3
d_gene: -
CDR3nt: TGTGCCAGCAGCGTGACAACCGCTAGCACAGATACGCAGTATTTT
CDR3aa: CASSVTTASTDTQYF

abundance: -
v_gene: TRBV2
j_gene: TRBJ1-5
d_gene: -
CDR3nt: TGTGCCAGCAGTGGGTTACGAGACTATAGCAATCAGCCCCAGCATTTT
CDR3aa: CASSGLRDYSNQPQHF

abundance: -
v_gene: TRBV9
j_gene: TRBJ2-1
d_gene: -
CDR3nt: TGTGCCAGCAGCGTCCGCCCGGGTGGCTCCTACAATGAGCAGTTCTTC
CDR3aa: CASSVRPGGSYNEQFF

abundance: -
v_gene: TRBV28
j_gene: TRBJ1-3
d_gene: TRBD1
CDR3nt: TGTGCCAGCAGGTCCGGGACAGGGGGCCCGCCTGGAAACACCATATATTTT
CDR3aa: CASRSGTGGPPGNTIYF

abundance: -
v_gene: TRBV5-6
j_gene: TRBJ2-1
d_gene: TRBD1
CDR3nt: TGTGCCAGCAGAGCCGGGACAGGGTCCTACAATGAGCAGTTCTTC
CDR3aa: CASRAGTGSYNEQFF

abundance: -
v_gene: TRBV2
j_gene: TRBJ1-2
d_gene: -
CDR3nt: -
CDR3aa: CASILGALDYGYTF

abundance: -
v_gene: TRBV7-2
j_gene: TRBJ2-7
d_gene: TRBD2
CDR3nt: TGTGCCAGCAGCTTTTTTCTAACGGGGGCTAGCGGGAGGTCCTACGAGCAGTACTTC
CDR3aa: CASSFFLTGASGRSYEQYF

abundance: -
v_gene: TRBV7-8
j_gene: TRBJ1-1
d_gene: TRBD1
CDR3nt: TGTGCCAGCAGCTATCAAGCAGGGGGCGAGGGCATGAACACTGAAGCTTTCTTT
CDR3aa: CASSYQAGGEGMNTEAFF

abundance: -
v_gene: TRBV19
j_gene: TRBJ2-7
d_gene: TRBD2
CDR3nt: TGTGCCAGTAGTATCGGGGGGAATGAGCAGTACTTC
CDR3aa: CASSIGGNEQYF

abundance: -
v_gene: TRBV7-9
j_gene: TRBJ1-1
d_gene: TRBD1
CDR3nt: TGTGCCAGCAGCTTAGCCGGGACAGGGCATGAAGCTTTCTTT
CDR3aa: CASSLAGTGHEAFF

abundance: -
v_gene: TRBV2
j_gene: TRBJ2-7
d_gene: -
CDR3nt: TGTGCCAGCAACGGGGTCGAGCAGTACTTC
CDR3aa: CASNGVEQYF

abundance: -
v_gene: TRBV25-1
j_gene: TRBJ2-7
d_gene: TRBD1
CDR3nt: TGTGCCAGCAGTGAACGACTGGGACAGGGATCCTACGAGCAGTACTTC
CDR3aa: CASSERLGQGSYEQYF

abundance: -
v_gene: TRBV7-7
j_gene: TRBJ2-7
d_gene: -
CDR3nt: TGTGCTAGCAGCTTAGAGGCGGGCACGGGCGGGGAGCAGTACTTC
CDR3aa: CASSLEAGTGGEQYF

abundance: -
v_gene: TRBV5-6
j_gene: TRBJ2-7
d_gene: -
CDR3nt: TGTGCCAGCAGCTTGGTAGGACACGACGGCTTCTCCTACGAGCAGTACTTC
CDR3aa: CASSLVGHDGFSYEQYF

abundance: -
v_gene: TRBV7-8
j_gene: TRBJ2-5
d_gene: -
CDR3nt: TGTGCCAGCAGTCAAAGGCCGGGGGGCCTATTCCCTCAAGAGACCCAGTACTTC
CDR3aa: CASSQRPGGLFPQETQYF

abundance: -
v_gene: TRBV9
j_gene: TRBJ2-5
d_gene: -
CDR3nt: TGTGCCAGCAGCGTAGAAGGAGTATCCGGGGAGACCCAGTACTTC
CDR3aa: CASSVEGVSGETQYF

abundance: -
v_gene: TRBV7-8
j_gene: TRBJ2-5
d_gene: -
CDR3nt: TGTGCCAGCAGCCCAGGACTAGGGGGAGAGACCCAGTACTTC
CDR3aa: CASSPGLGGETQYF

abundance: -
v_gene: TRBV4-1
j_gene: TRBJ1-3
d_gene: -
CDR3nt: TGCGCCAGCAGAAAAAGGGAGACATACTCTGGAAACACCATATATTTT
CDR3aa: CASRKRETYSGNTIYF

abundance: -
v_gene: TRBV5-1
j_gene: TRBJ2-2
d_gene: TRBD2
CDR3nt: TGCGCCAGCACCGGCGTCAGCGGGGGGCTGAGCACCGGGGAGCTGTTTTTT
CDR3aa: CASTGVSGGLSTGELFF

abundance: -
v_gene: TRBV5-8
j_gene: TRBJ2-1
d_gene: -
CDR3nt: TGTGCCAGCAGCCCCGCGGGGTACAATGAGCAGTTCTTC
CDR3aa: CASSPAGYNEQFF

abundance: -
v_gene: TRBV27
j_gene: TRBJ2-3
d_gene: TRBD2
CDR3nt: TGTGCCAGCAGTTCATTAACTAGCGGGGGAGTAGATACGCAGTATTTT
CDR3aa: CASSSLTSGGVDTQYF

abundance: -
v_gene: TRBV28
j_gene: TRBJ2-7
d_gene: -
CDR3nt: TGTGCCAGCAGCCCGGTTGCGAGGGAGCAGTACTTC
CDR3aa: CASSPVAREQYF

abundance: -
v_gene: TRBV28
j_gene: TRBJ2-7
d_gene: TRBD2
CDR3nt: TGTGCCAGCAGTTTGTCACTAGCGGGAGTCGAGCAGTACTTC
CDR3aa: CASSLSLAGVEQYF

abundance: -
v_gene: TRBV11-3
j_gene: TRBJ2-5
d_gene: -
CDR3nt: TGTGCCAGCAGCTTGGTTCATGTGGCTTTCCAAGAGACCCAGTACTTC
CDR3aa: CASSLVHVAFQETQYF

abundance: -
v_gene: TRBV9
j_gene: TRBJ2-5
d_gene: -
CDR3nt: TGTGCCAGCAGCGTAGGGACTATTCAAGAGACCCAGTACTTC
CDR3aa: CASSVGTIQETQYF

abundance: -
v_gene: TRBV13
j_gene: TRBJ2-7
d_gene: TRBD2
CDR3nt: TGTGCCAGCAGTGGAGCGGGGCGCCCCTACGAGCAGTACTTC
CDR3aa: CASSGAGRPYEQYF

abundance: -
v_gene: TRBV6-4
j_gene: TRBJ2-1
d_gene: -
CDR3nt: TGTGCCAGCAGTGACGGCGGGAACTACAATGAGCAGTTCTTC
CDR3aa: CASSDGGNYNEQFF

abundance: -
v_gene: TRBV4-1
j_gene: TRBJ2-5
d_gene: TRBD2
CDR3nt: TGCGCCAGCAGTCAAAGCGGGGGGGGCGCGGAGACCCAGTACTTC
CDR3aa: CASSQSGGGAETQYF

abundance: -
v_gene: TRBV13
j_gene: TRBJ1-1
d_gene: TRBD1
CDR3nt: TGTGCCAGCAGCTCGAGGGAACAGGGGAAGGCCACTGAAGCTTTCTTT
CDR3aa: CASSSREQGKATEAFF

abundance: -
v_gene: TRBV4-2
j_gene: TRBJ2-1
d_gene: -
CDR3nt: TGTGCCAGCAGCCAAGAGGGGGGACTTAGATCCTACAATGAGCAGTTCTTC
CDR3aa: CASSQEGGLRSYNEQFF

abundance: once
v_gene: TRBV5-8
j_gene: TRBJ2-3
d_gene: TRBD2
CDR3nt: TGTGCCAGCAGCCGGACTAGCGGGAGTGTAGATACGCAGTATTTT
CDR3aa: CASSRTSGSVDTQYF

abundance: -
v_gene: TRBV7-6
j_gene: TRBJ2-5
d_gene: -
CDR3nt: TGTGCCAGCAGGAAACTGGAGACCCAGTACTTC
CDR3aa: CASRKLETQYF

abundance: few
v_gene: TRBV29-1
j_gene: TRBJ1-1
d_gene: -
CDR3nt: TGCAGCGTTGGGGATTGGGGGCTGGCTTTCTTT
CDR3aa: CSVGDWGLAFF

abundance: -
v_gene: TRBV25-1
j_gene: TRBJ2-7
d_gene: -
CDR3nt: TGTGCCAGCCAGGGCGGTGAACTTTACTACGAGCAGTACTTC
CDR3aa: CASQGGELYYEQYF

abundance: -
v_gene: TRBV27
j_gene: TRBJ1-2
d_gene: -
CDR3nt: TGTGCCAGCAGTTTTGCGAATAACTATGGCTACACCTTC
CDR3aa: CASSFANNYGYTF

abundance: -
v_gene: TRBV5-1
j_gene: TRBJ2-7
d_gene: TRBD1
CDR3nt: TGCGCCAGCAGCTTGGCTCTCCCGGGACAGGGTAGCCACGAGCAGTACTTC
CDR3aa: CASSLALPGQGSHEQYF

abundance: -
v_gene: TRBV10-3
j_gene: TRBJ2-7
d_gene: -
CDR3nt: TGTGCCATCAGTCAGGAAACCGGGACATCCTCCTACGAGCAGTACTTC
CDR3aa: CAISQETGTSSYEQYF

abundance: -
v_gene: TRBV5-6
j_gene: TRBJ2-1
d_gene: TRBD2
CDR3nt: TGTGCCAGCAGCTTTCAAGGTGCGGGGGGGCCTCTCTTTGAGCAGTTCTTC
CDR3aa: CASSFQGAGGPLFEQFF

abundance: -
v_gene: TRBV11-2
j_gene: TRBJ1-1
d_gene: -
CDR3nt: TGTGCCAGCAGCTTAGCACAGGGATTAGAAGCTTTCTTT
CDR3aa: CASSLAQGLEAFF